This T cell receptor beta chain appears in the sequencing data of a study of T cell responses to AZD1222 COVID-19 vaccine. Whole-study findings and limits: Within unmutated variant regions lay the reported targets of nearly half of spike-specific TCRs. Only five or six people who got AZD1222 tested seropositive at baseline. Possibly, clonal diversity was underestimated; donors were largely white British and included more females.

The CDR3 length is 15 residues. The germline gives CDR1 SGHAT, CDR2 FQNNGV. The trim removed 5 bases at V and 7 bases at J, leaving 13 bases unmatched. Pooled samples include second doses given at about 4 or 12 weeks. As concerns this clone: Its antigen is currently unknown.

Assay used: immunoSEQ multiplex PCR; TCRdb lists only in-frame clones, some missing. The table lists fewer than 200,000 clones, 94% of them singletons, with more than 1.5% in the top ten. The V gene is TRBV11-2, the J gene TRBJ1-1, with 7 bases aligning to TRBD1. The sample consisted of peripheral blood, taken 28 days after the second AZD1222 dose. The receptor was derived from an adult who received the AZD1222 COVID-19 vaccine. Written as DNA, the CDR3 is TGTGCCAGCAGCCCCATGTCAGGGGCAGGGGGTGAAGCTTTCTTT. The encoded protein is CASSPMSGAGGEAFF.